The rows below give T cell receptor beta chains drawn from one sample of a study of Ad26.COV2.S vaccination and SARS-CoV-2 variants. Libraries were prepared by immunoSEQ multiplex PCR; TCRdb keeps only in-frame clonotypes and omits some of them. Here the sample spans about 680,000 clones, 89% being singletons. Sequencing used peripheral blood, obtained in a trial of Ad26.COV2.S vaccine versus placebo. Source of these receptors: a person aged 18-60 years who received the Ad26.COV2.S COVID-19 vaccine or a placebo. The CDR3 runs from the conserved cysteine through the conserved F or W. The order of the fields is clone size, J gene, V gene, D gene, CDR3 protein, CDR3 DNA. The D gene is left open where the match is weak. The listing skips clone size in some rows; elsewhere it reads once, few, many or a size class.

. TRBJ2-1 TRBV3-1/TRBV3-2 TRBD2 CASSQVLASHEQFF TGTGCCAGCAGCCAGGTACTAGCGAGTCATGAGCAGTTCTTC
. TRBJ1-4 TRBV4-1 . CASSQEGVRAEDEKLFF TGCGCCAGCAGCCAAGAAGGCGTGAGGGCAGAAGATGAAAAACTGTTTTTT
. TRBJ2-5 TRBV2 . CASSGNLETQYF TGTGCCAGCAGTGGCAATCTGGAGACCCAGTACTTC
. TRBJ2-5 TRBV1 . CTSSQPPGQEQETQYF TGCACCAGCAGCCAACCCCCGGGACAGGAGCAAGAGACCCAGTACTTC
. TRBJ1-2 TRBV6-5 TRBD1 CASSSPGTGGDNGYTF TGTGCCAGCAGTTCACCCGGGACAGGGGGGGACAATGGCTACACCTTC
. TRBJ2-1 TRBV19 TRBD2 CASVIGTRAFF TGTGCCAGTGTAATAGGGACTAGGGCGTTCTTC
. TRBJ1-4 TRBV4-3 . CASSQAGRNEKLFF TGCGCCAGCAGCCAAGCCGGGAGAAATGAAAAACTGTTTTTT
. TRBJ2-7 TRBV12-5 . CASGLGTAYEQYF TGTGCTAGTGGTTTGGGAACAGCTTACGAGCAGTACTTC
once TRBJ1-4 TRBV5-6 . CASSLADLGTGGKLFF TGTGCCAGCAGCTTGGCGGACCTCGGGACGGGTGGAAAACTGTTTTTT
. TRBJ2-2 TRBV3-1/TRBV3-2 TRBD2 CASSQDNAGLAGGKANTRELFF TGTGCCAGCAGCCAAGATAATGCGGGACTAGCGGGAGGTAAGGCGAACACCAGGGAGCTGTTTTTT
. TRBJ2-7 TRBV7-2 TRBD1 CASSPLDRPYEQYF TGTGCCAGCAGCCCTCTGGACAGGCCCTACGAGCAGTACTTC
. TRBJ2-1 TRBV7-3 . CASSPRVSSYNEQFF TGTGCCAGCAGCCCCCGTGTTAGCTCCTACAATGAGCAGTTCTTC
few TRBJ2-1 TRBV18 . CASSQDEALEQFF TGTGCCAGCTCACAGGACGAGGCATTGGAACAGTTCTTC
. TRBJ2-7 TRBV7-9 TRBD2 CASSFPDLSGRAYEQYF TGTGCCAGCAGCTTCCCGGACCTCAGCGGGAGGGCGTACGAGCAGTACTTC
once TRBJ2-1 TRBV13 . CASSPETSSYNEQFF TGTGCCAGCAGCCCCGAGACTAGCTCCTACAATGAGCAGTTCTTC
. TRBJ2-5 TRBV5-4 TRBD2 CASSQGLAGVGEETQYF TGTGCCAGCAGCCAGGGACTAGCGGGAGTGGGGGAAGAGACCCAGTACTTC
. TRBJ1-3 TRBV19 TRBD1 CASTKTPGQGSGNTIYF TGTGCCAGTACCAAAACACCGGGACAGGGCTCTGGAAACACCATATATTTT
once TRBJ2-5 TRBV6-5 . CASSSPRGETQYF TGTGCCAGCAGTTCCCCCCGGGGAGAGACCCAGTACTTC
. TRBJ1-1 TRBV27 . CASRSGPFFTEAFF TGTGCCAGTCGATCGGGCCCCTTTTTTACTGAAGCTTTCTTT
. TRBJ2-2 TRBV10-3 TRBD1 CAISESGQSKTGELFF TGTGCCATCAGTGAGTCGGGACAGAGTAAGACCGGGGAGCTGTTTTTT
. TRBJ2-2 TRBV27 . CASSSKGGVGGELFF TGTGCCAGCAGTTCTAAAGGCGGGGTTGGCGGGGAGCTGTTTTTT
. TRBJ2-6 TRBV27 . CASRQQGASGANVLTF TGTGCCAGCAGGCAACAGGGTGCCTCTGGGGCCAACGTCCTGACTTTC
. TRBJ1-3 TRBV7-2 . CASSSRDGFTTSGNTIYF TGTGCCAGCAGCTCACGGGACGGCTTTACCACCTCTGGAAACACCATATATTTT
. TRBJ2-3 TRBV6-4 . CASSVGGEDTQYF TGTGCCAGCAGTGTAGGAGGGGAAGATACGCAGTATTTT
. TRBJ1-6 TRBV18 TRBD1 CASSPLSGQLGFEGSPLHF TGTGCCAGCTCACCCCTCTCGGGACAGCTGGGTTTCGAAGGATCACCCCTCCACTTT
. TRBJ2-2 TRBV2 TRBD2 CASKGLAGVKNTGELFF TGTGCCAGCAAGGGACTAGCGGGGGTGAAGAACACCGGGGAGCTGTTTTTT
. TRBJ2-7 TRBV10-3 . CAISEQETSYEQYF TGTGCCATCAGTGAGCAGGAGACGTCCTACGAGCAGTACTTC
. TRBJ2-7 TRBV2 TRBD2 CAGTTSLGEQYF TGTGCCGGGACTACCAGTTTGGGCGAGCAGTACTTC
. TRBJ2-1 TRBV18 TRBD2 CASSPVWEGVHEQFF TGTGCCAGCTCACCAGTGTGGGAGGGAGTCCATGAGCAGTTCTTC
. TRBJ2-1 TRBV7-3 . CASSLSLANNEQFF TGTGCCAGCAGCTTAAGTCTAGCCAACAATGAGCAGTTCTTC
. TRBJ2-5 TRBV12-3/TRBV12-4 TRBD2 CASSSREGETQYF TGTGCCAGCAGTTCCAGGGAGGGGGAGACCCAGTACTTC
. TRBJ2-3 TRBV2 TRBD1 CASSEAGTGAIPNF TGTGCCAGCAGTGAAGCGGGGACAGGGGCCATTCCAAATTTT
. TRBJ1-6 TRBV2 . CAISGNSPLHF TGTGCCATCTCGGGGAATTCACCCCTCCACTTT
once TRBJ1-5 TRBV10-3 . CAISESREQPQHF TGTGCCATCAGTGAGTCTAGGGAGCAGCCCCAGCATTTT
. TRBJ2-5 TRBV5-1 . CASSLEGQETQYF TGCGCCAGCAGCTTGGAAGGGCAGGAGACCCAGTACTTC
. TRBJ2-1 TRBV7-6 . CASSPRPTGSNEQFF TGTGCCAGCAGCCCGAGGCCCACAGGGAGCAATGAGCAGTTCTTC
. TRBJ2-7 TRBV7-2 TRBD1 CASSTRPTGGISYEQYF TGTGCCAGCAGCACGCGCCCCACAGGGGGGATCTCCTACGAGCAGTACTTC
. TRBJ2-7 TRBV23-1 . CASSRFKDSVDEQYF TGCGCCAGCAGTAGGTTCAAGGACAGCGTGGACGAGCAGTACTTC
. TRBJ2-3 TRBV24-1 TRBD2 CATSDLKKREGATDTQYF TGTGCCACCAGTGATTTGAAGAAGAGGGAGGGAGCCACAGATACGCAGTATTTT
. TRBJ2-7 TRBV11-2 . CAGSGTGYEQYF TGTGCCGGATCGGGCACAGGCTACGAGCAGTACTTC
. TRBJ1-1 TRBV5-4 TRBD1 CASSLGGQLGAEAFF TGTGCCAGCAGCTTGGGGGGACAGCTAGGGGCTGAAGCTTTCTTT
. TRBJ2-1 TRBV5-1 . CASSLVSSGHPRDNEQFF TGCGCCAGCAGCTTGGTTAGTAGCGGCCACCCGCGGGACAATGAGCAGTTCTTC
. TRBJ1-4 TRBV3-1/TRBV3-2 TRBD1 CASSRQGAATNEKLFF TGTGCCAGCAGCCGACAGGGGGCTGCAACTAATGAAAAACTGTTTTTT
once TRBJ1-1 TRBV19 . CASSASREWDTEAFF TGTGCCAGTAGTGCCTCCCGGGAATGGGACACTGAAGCTTTCTTT
few TRBJ1-6 TRBV2 . CASRGDYAAPLHF TGTGCCAGCAGAGGGGACTACGCAGCCCCCCTCCACTTT
. TRBJ1-2 TRBV3-1/TRBV3-2 . CASSPSEGNYGYTF TGTGCCAGCAGCCCTTCAGAGGGGAACTATGGCTACACCTTC
. TRBJ1-2 TRBV5-6 TRBD1 CASSLESTGGRGYTF TGTGCCAGCAGCTTGGAGAGTACAGGGGGGAGAGGCTACACCTTC
. TRBJ1-4 TRBV7-2 TRBD1 CASSLFGQGNNEKLFF TGTGCCAGCAGCTTATTCGGACAGGGAAATAATGAAAAACTGTTTTTT
. TRBJ2-1 TRBV5-4 TRBD2 CASSLYGSGTLWDEQFF TGTGCCAGCAGCTTGTATGGTAGCGGGACGCTCTGGGATGAGCAGTTCTTC